Here is one T cell receptor (beta chain) with its context. Its target is unknown. The source of the sample is a study of cytomegalovirus exposure and HLA in healthy donors. The study, taken as a whole, reports: Reports described diagnosis of cytomegalovirus status by the classifier as highly specific and sensitive.

The study ran its PCR with 60 Vbeta and 13 Jbeta primers. Methods used by the authors: Per a later analysis, the number of unique TCR beta chains was some 75 million, of which about 11 million were shared. The repertoire was sequenced with immunoSEQ multiplex PCR; TCRdb's copy has only in-frame clones and lacks some. The V and J calls and clone size are taken from that table; D and trimming were inferred from the DNA. Of around 150,000 clones listed, under 85% are singletons. Sequencing used PBMCs. The sequence derives from a man aged 45 to 65 in good health and CMV-seropositive.

As DNA, the CDR3 is TGTGCCAGCAGCTTACAGGGGACCTACAATGAGCAGTTCTTC. It is translated as CASSLQGTYNEQFF. J is TRBJ2-1 and V is TRBV11-3, with D possibly matching TRBD1 (6 bases). V was clipped by 2 bases and J by 2 bases, with 7 bases between them. Germline V lookup: CDR1 SGHNT, CDR2 YENEEA. This CDR3 has 14 amino acids.